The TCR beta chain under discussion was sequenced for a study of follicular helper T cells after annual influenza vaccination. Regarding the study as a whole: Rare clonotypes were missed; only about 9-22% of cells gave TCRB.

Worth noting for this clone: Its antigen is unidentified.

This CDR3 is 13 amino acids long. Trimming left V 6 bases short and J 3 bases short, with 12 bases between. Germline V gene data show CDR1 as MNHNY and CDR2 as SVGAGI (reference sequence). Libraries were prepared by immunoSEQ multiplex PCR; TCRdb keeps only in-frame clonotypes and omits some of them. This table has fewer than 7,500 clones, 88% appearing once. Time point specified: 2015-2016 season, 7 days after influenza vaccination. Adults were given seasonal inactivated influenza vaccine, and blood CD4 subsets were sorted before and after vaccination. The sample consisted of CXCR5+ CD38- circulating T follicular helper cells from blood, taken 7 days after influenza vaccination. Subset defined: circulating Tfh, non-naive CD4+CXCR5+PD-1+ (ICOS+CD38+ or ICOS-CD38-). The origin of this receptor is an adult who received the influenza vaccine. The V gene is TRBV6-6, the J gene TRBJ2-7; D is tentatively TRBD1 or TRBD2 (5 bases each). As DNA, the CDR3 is TGTGCCAGCAGCCCAGGTGGGGGCTACGAGCAGTACTTC. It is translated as CASSPGGGYEQYF.